The 26 T cell receptor beta chains listed next were all sequenced from one sample in a study of T cells after posttransplantation cyclophosphamide. The data were produced by immunoSEQ multiplex PCR, yet TCRdb's version contains in-frame clones alone and is incomplete. This repertoire holds 30,000 to 40,000 clones, and none appear only once. The sequenced sample was PBMCs. The receptors stem from a man aged 45-60 years in good health, CMV-negative, and a related stem cell transplant donor.

This clone was counted at least ten times. The rearrangement links TRBV4-1 to TRBJ1-2; D gene ambiguous. CDR3 length: 17 residues. Germline CDR1 MGHRA, CDR2 YSYEKL. The ends were cut back, 0 bases at V and 2 bases at J, with 16 bases in the middle. The CDR3 region has the DNA TGCGCCAGCAGCCAAGATCCCCCCAGACATACGAACTATGGCTACACCTTC. It is translated as CASSQDPPRHTNYGYTF.

This clone appeared many times. The chain recombines TRBV5-1 with TRBJ2-1, with 10 bases aligning to TRBD2. Germline CDR1 SGHRS, CDR2 YFSETQ. The CDR3 spans 17 residues. V lost 0 bases to trimming and J lost 7 bases; unmatched junction nucleotides: 10. CDR3 residues: CASSLASSGGGSNEQFF. The CDR3 bases are TGCGCCAGCAGCTTGGCGTCTAGCGGGGGAGGATCGAATGAGCAGTTCTTC.

There are many counts of this clone. This chain connects TRBV7-2 to TRBJ2-1; the D is unclear. Germline V lookup: CDR1 SGHTA, CDR2 FQGNSA. Trimming removed 5 bases from V and 0 bases from J, with 11 bases in between. The CDR3 has 15 amino acids. In DNA form, the CDR3 reads TGTGCCAGCAGCGTTAGCTCAAGCTCCTACAATGAGCAGTTCTTC. It codes for CASSVSSSSYNEQFF. Looking up the rest from reference TRBV7-2 and TRBJ2-1 gives the full variable domain: GAGVSQSPSNKVTEKGKDVELRCDPISGHTALYWYRQSLGQGLEFLIYFQGNSAPDKSGLPSDRFSAERTGGSVSTLTIQRTQQEDSAVYLCASSVSSSSYNEQFFGPGTRLTVL.

This clone showed up many times. This chain joins TRBV10-2 and TRBJ1-1; D gene uncertain. The CDR3 consists of 12 residues. Germline lookup yields CDR1 WSHSY and CDR2 SAAADI. The germline V and J ends were trimmed by 6 bases and 7 bases, with 12 bases remaining between them. CDR3 nucleotides: TGCGCCAGCAGAGAAAATCGGGGTGAAGCTTTCTTT. Protein product: CASRENRGEAFF.

This clone was seen repeatedly, ten times or more. The CDR3 nucleotides read TGTGCCAGCAGCTTAAGGAGGGAGCAGGCATCTTTCTTT. Encoded protein: CASSLRREQASFF. This chain uses TRBV7-2 with TRBJ1-1, with D hard to call. Trimming stripped 2 bases from V and 12 bases from J, with 16 bases between. CDR1 is SGHTA, CDR2 FQGNSA, per germline. The CDR3 contains 13 residues.

This clone was seen a handful of times. The chain links TRBV7-9 to TRBJ1-6, with 7 bases identical to TRBD1. CDR3 length: 14 residues. The V gene's germline CDR1 is SEHNR and CDR2 FQNEAQ (reference sequence). V gave up 5 bases and J gave up 6 bases; unmatched junction bases: 4. CDR3 protein: CASSPNRGNSPLHF. DNA of the CDR3: TGTGCCAGCAGCCCGAACAGGGGTAATTCACCCCTCCACTTT.

Ten or more counts support this clone. The gene calls are TRBV6-1 and TRBJ2-2; 9 nucleotides agree with TRBD1. Germline assignment: CDR1 MNHNS and CDR2 SASEGT. The CDR3 covers 16 residues. J was trimmed by 1 base and V by 4 bases; bases with no gene match: 4. The DNA of the CDR3 is TGTGCCAGCAGTGTCACGGGACAGGGGAACACCGGGGAGCTGTTTTTT. This translates into CASSVTGQGNTGELFF.

This clone was seen many times. The V call is TRBV7-2, the J call TRBJ1-1, with D possibly matching TRBD1 (5 bases). Trimming removed 7 bases at V and 10 bases at J, with 19 bases between. Germline lookup yields CDR1 SGHTA and CDR2 FQGNSA. The CDR3 runs to 13 residues. The CDR3 region has the DNA TGTGCCAGCACCTCTTATCAGGGCTCTCGAGCTTTCTTT. It yields the protein CASTSYQGSRAFF. The variable domain in full, with the rest retrieved from reference TRBV7-2 and TRBJ1-1, is GAGVSQSPSNKVTEKGKDVELRCDPISGHTALYWYRQSLGQGLEFLIYFQGNSAPDKSGLPSDRFSAERTGGSVSTLTIQRTQQEDSAVYLCASTSYQGSRAFFGQGTRLTVV.

This clone has ten or more counts. The V gene is TRBV7-6, the J gene TRBJ2-7; 9 nucleotides match TRBD2. Germline V gives CDR1 SGHVS, CDR2 FNYEAQ. The CDR3 is 16 residues long. The ends lost 2 bases at V and 1 base at J; junction bases unmatched: 6. DNA for the CDR3: TGTGCCAGCAGCTTATCAGTGGCGGGGGGGTCCTACGAGCAGTACTTC. Its protein product is CASSLSVAGGSYEQYF.

This clone was seen ten or more times. This rearrangement joins TRBV18 to TRBJ1-4; possible D gene TRBD1, 5 bases. The germline CDR1 and CDR2 sequences are KGHSH and LQKENI. V was cut by 2 bases and J by 6 bases, with 13 bases left in between. The CDR3 sequence is 15 residues long. Written as DNA, the CDR3 is TGTGCCAGCTCACCAAACGGAGGGGCCGATGAAAAACTGTTTTTT. This gives the protein CASSPNGGADEKLFF.

In its sample, this clone was seen many times. The V gene is TRBV7-9, the J gene TRBJ1-5; a possible D gene is TRBD1 (5 bases). Trimming stripped 4 bases from V and 6 bases from J, with 13 bases between. CDR3 length: 14 amino acids. Per germline, CDR1 SEHNR and CDR2 FQNEAQ (reference sequence). CDR3 coding DNA: TGTGCCAGCAGCTACATCGGGGGAGCTCAGCCCCAGCATTTT. Protein sequence: CASSYIGGAQPQHF.

This clone was picked up many times. This chain uses TRBV10-3 with TRBJ2-1, with D uncertain. The ends were cut back, 3 bases at V and 7 bases at J, with 7 bases in the middle. Germline CDR1 reads ENHRY; CDR2 reads SYGVKD. The CDR3 runs to 12 residues. This CDR3 is CAISDARNEQFF. Written as DNA, the CDR3 is TGTGCCATCAGTGACGCGAGAAATGAGCAGTTCTTC.

This clone has a count of ten or more. This chain joins TRBV5-1 and TRBJ1-1; no firm D call. Trimming took 4 bases from V and 4 from J, leaving 20 bases between them. CDR1 is SGHRS and CDR2 is YFSETQ in the germline V gene. The CDR3 has 16 residues. CDR3 sequence: CASSLTSGTARTEAFF. DNA for the CDR3: TGCGCCAGCAGCCTGACATCGGGAACAGCTCGCACTGAAGCTTTCTTT. Full variable domain (outside the CDR3, taken from reference TRBV5-1 and TRBJ1-1): KAGVTQTPRYLIKTRGQQVTLSCSPISGHRSVSWYQQTPGQGLQFLFEYFSETQRNKGNFPGRFSGRQFSNSRSEMNVSTLELGDSALYLCASSLTSGTARTEAFFGQGTRLTVV.

In this sample, this clone turned up many times. This chain uses TRBV7-8 with TRBJ1-3, with TRBD1 as a possible D gene (5 bases). Germline CDR1 SGHVS, CDR2 FQNEAQ. V dropped 5 bases and J dropped 4 bases, with 9 bases sitting between them. CDR3 size: 13 residues. The CDR3 DNA reads as TGTGCCAGCAGCACCCGGACAGGAAACACCATATATTTT. It yields the protein CASSTRTGNTIYF.

This clone was found many times. This chain uses TRBV5-1 with TRBJ2-7; the D gene is possibly TRBD1 (6 bases). Looked up from germline, CDR1 is SGHRS and CDR2 is YFSETQ. Trimming cost V 4 bases and J 1 base, with 12 bases left between them. The CDR3 contains 14 residues. Here the CDR3 reads CASSPRQDSYEQYF. The CDR3 DNA is TGCGCCAGCAGCCCACGACAGGATTCCTACGAGCAGTACTTC.

This clone came up many times. The V gene is TRBV15, the J gene TRBJ1-6, with D perhaps TRBD1 (6 bases). Trimming removed 3 bases from V and 10 bases from J, with 13 bases in between. The germline CDR1 and CDR2 sequences are LNHNV and YYDKDF (reference sequence). The CDR3 covers 14 residues. The CDR3 protein is CATSSTGFGSPLHF. Here the CDR3 DNA reads TGTGCCACCAGCAGTACAGGGTTCGGGTCACCCCTCCACTTT.

A few counts support this clone. The chain has TRBV12-2 and TRBJ1-2; the table's D call of TRBD1 was not tested on the DNA. TRBV12-2 is an annotated pseudogene. The CDR3 covers 15 residues. The chain's CDR3 is CASRRNRTGPWGYTF. CDR3 bases: TGTGCAAGTCGCCGAAATCGGACAGGCCCATGGGGCTACACCTTC.

This clone was seen a handful of times. The CDR3 loop is CASSVGTNYEQYF. The CDR3, as DNA: TGTGCCAGCAGCGTGGGGACAAATTACGAGCAGTACTTC. This chain links TRBV9 with TRBJ2-5; TRBD1 might be the D (6 bases). TRBJ2-7 matches the DNA end more closely, so the J call is doubtful. CDR1 SGDLS and CDR2 YYNGEE come from the germline V gene. CDR3 size: 13 residues.

Many counts were recorded for this clone. V and J are TRBV2 and TRBJ2-3; 7 bases are a match to TRBD1. The germline V gene encodes CDR1 SNHLY and CDR2 FYNNEI. V was clipped by 6 bases and J by 11 bases; unmatched bases: 5. The CDR3 runs to 11 residues. The DNA of the CDR3 is TGTGCCAGCAGCTCGGACAGGAGGCAGTATTTT. Translated, it gives CASSSDRRQYF.

This chain connects TRBV29-1 to TRBJ1-2, with D tentatively TRBD1 (6 bases). This CDR3 is 14 amino acids long. The germline CDR1 and CDR2 sequences are SQVTM and ANQGSEA. V shed 6 bases and J shed 0 bases, with 14 bases lying between them. CDR3 amino acids: CSVGATGSNYGYTF. The CDR3 region has the DNA TGCAGCGTGGGGGCAACGGGATCTAACTATGGCTACACCTTC.

This clone was observed at least ten times. The rearrangement uses TRBV4-2 and TRBJ1-1; 11 bases are shared with TRBD1. The length of the CDR3 is 16 residues. With V trimmed by 3 bases and J by 6 bases, 9 bases remained unmatched. Germline CDR1 LGHNA, CDR2 YNFKEQ. This chain's CDR3 is CASSHGQGAHRAEAFF. The CDR3 nucleotides are TGTGCCAGCAGCCACGGACAGGGGGCTCATCGGGCTGAAGCTTTCTTT.

This clone was seen ten or more times. This chain links TRBV29-1 with TRBJ2-5; 7 bases align to TRBD1. With V trimmed by 8 bases and J by 2 bases, 14 bases remained unmatched. This CDR3 is 15 amino acids long. CDR1 SQVTM and CDR2 ANQGSEA come from the germline V gene. CDR3 in DNA: TGCAGCTTCGTTAGCCCCACGGGACAGCAAGAGACCCAGTACTTC. Its protein is CSFVSPTGQQETQYF.

This clone was seen repeatedly, ten times or more. V usage is TRBV7-8 and J usage is TRBJ2-1; no clear D gene. The CDR3 consists of 17 residues. V lost 1 base and J 4 bases, leaving 17 bases between the germline ends. Germline V gene lookup returns CDR1 SGHVS and CDR2 FQNEAQ. For the CDR3, the DNA is TGTGCCAGCAGCTTAGTGGAATGGGCAGGCCCTTACAATGAGCAGTTCTTC. It is translated as CASSLVEWAGPYNEQFF.

The chain joins TRBV7-8 to TRBJ2-2; perhaps TRBD2 as D (5 bases). This CDR3 is 15 amino acids long. V lost 2 bases to trimming and J lost 6 bases, with 13 bases between them. Germline assignment: CDR1 SGHVS and CDR2 FQNEAQ. Here the CDR3 DNA reads TGTGCCAGCAGCTTAAAAACTAGTTATTCCGGGGAGCTGTTTTTT. It specifies CASSLKTSYSGELFF.

This clone was observed at least ten times. The chain couples TRBV5-4 to TRBJ2-3, with TRBD2 matching 7 bases. Unmatched junction bases numbered 5, after V lost 1 base and J lost 3 bases. The CDR3 consists of 15 residues. Germline V gene lookup returns CDR1 SGHNT and CDR2 YYREEE (reference sequence). DNA for the CDR3: TGTGCCAGCAGCTTGAGGTCTAGCGGTACAGATACGCAGTATTTT. Amino acids: CASSLRSSGTDTQYF.

This clone has just a few counts. The J gene is TRBJ2-5, the V gene TRBV11-2, with 9 bases matching TRBD2. CDR3 length: 16 amino acids. Trimming cost V 3 bases and J 1 base; bases outside gene matches: 6. Germline CDR1 and CDR2: SGHAT and FQNNGV. The CDR3 sequence: CASSFGLRGGQETQYF. DNA of the CDR3: TGTGCCAGCAGCTTCGGGCTGCGGGGGGGCCAAGAGACCCAGTACTTC.